Below, one T cell receptor (beta chain) is given with its context. This clone was observed a few times. No cognate antigen has been identified for it. Base-call qualities are not available, and no considerably larger clone is one nucleotide away. The junction carries 10 bases between V and J, which are trimmed by 2 bases and 5 bases respectively. The CDR3, cysteine through phenylalanine, is 14 amino acids long. Here the CDR3 DNA is all that survives: 42 bases in frame from base 1. For CDR1 and CDR2, the germline V gene (reference sequence) lists MNHNY and SVGAGI. These data belong to a study of cytomegalovirus exposure and HLA in healthy donors (dated 2017 in TCRdb). Regarding the research as a whole: An earlier analysis of approximately 590 of the donors reported about 250 Gb of sequence data and 117 million unique TCR beta sequences from about 180 million T cells. A later analysis re-examined previously published TCR beta repertoires from 600 to 700 donors and added high-resolution HLA genotyping to investigate patterns of TCR occurrence. The aim of the study was to test whether cataloging public T cell receptors could identify signatures of past pathogen exposure. Approximately 310 gigabases of sequencing data and tens of millions of unique TCR sequences were included in an early release covering roughly 600 HLA-typed donors. The number of typed donors differed by locus: roughly 629-640 for A, B, C, DRB1 and DQB1; approximately 520 for DQA1; about 600 for DPA1; and roughly 490 for DPB1. Along with the approximately 700-subject first cohort, a separate validation cohort of 120 different subjects was used. In an earlier analysis of roughly 580 of the donors, high-throughput TCR beta sequencing was used to judge whether each TCR beta V gene segment behaved as functional or pseudogenic. Both class I and class II loci were covered by HLA typing, at four-digit resolution. Using immunosequencing, the study profiled T cell repertoires from 500 to 800 subjects and related those repertoires to cytomegalovirus serostatus. High-throughput TCR immunosequencing, statistical association of individual TCRs with disease status, and machine learning were combined to predict cytomegalovirus infection status. Every repertoire in the discovery cohort had been generated on one and the same sequencing platform. Rather than drawing on any new phenotypic data, the later analysis identified candidate immune exposures from TCR beta sequences and the way those sequences occurred across donors. Of the 300 to 400 genotyped donors, approximately 82% fell in the genetic ancestry cluster associated with self-reported Caucasian donors. Four or five DR-DQ haplotypes were handled as single units for association and clustering, since linkage in the cohort was strong. A later genetic analysis used genome-wide SNP genotypes for 398 of the 666 donors, treating that subset as a discovery cohort. Donor age, sex, ethnicity and CMV serostatus were compiled together with the repertoire data. Across around 400 genotyped donors of the cohort, an average of roughly 250,000 unique TCR beta nucleotide sequences per donor were sequenced, and around 20% of those sequences were non-productive.

General conclusions and limits of the study: This cohort had only TCR beta chains sequenced, and the lack of alpha or paired-chain data limited which features could be detected. Most TCR sequences were observed very rarely across donors, whereas some public TCRs were present in many individuals. In a later analysis, the rate of TCR association differed among HLA loci, with DRB1 alleles having the most associated TCRs and HLA-C alleles having the fewest. The classifier was reported to diagnose cytomegalovirus status with high specificity and sensitivity in both the original cohort and the validation cohort. Because counts were too low, 15 to 20 rarely observed V segments, including chromosome 9 orphons, were left out of the earlier analysis of several hundred of the donors. When HLA alleles, especially DR and DQ, strongly co-occurred, attributing TCR associations to individual alleles was difficult. A cluster of highly shared sequence variants was judged likely to represent a technical artifact of the sequencing pipeline. In a later analysis, HLA-associated TCR beta chains showed more clonal expansion and lower generation probabilities than non-associated chains that were equally common. Some IMGT-functional V segments, including TRBV6-2 and TRBV6-3, could not be told apart with the 87-base-pair reads, so those segments were excluded. The study listed approximately 150 TCR beta chains as associated with cytomegalovirus. In a later analysis, most CMV-associated TCR beta chains were found to appear HLA-restricted, with HLA associations seemingly driven largely by CMV exposure. Linkage disequilibrium might explain the correlated functional status among segregating V segments, but an unknown experimental factor could not be excluded. In a later analysis, several top co-occurrence clusters were reported to appear linked to parvovirus B19, influenza, CMV and Epstein-Barr virus. Three of the identified cytomegalovirus-associated TCR beta chains were confirmed in vitro to be specific for cytomegalovirus antigens. Because some donors lacked HLA typing at each locus, the association tests relied only on the typed subset. The only immune exposure information available for the cohort was CMV serostatus. Roughly uniform sequencing depth across donors was assumed in presence/absence analyses, although this assumption may not hold. According to the authors, the approach could potentially be generalized to other disease states and immunological phenotypes. A later analysis associated around 16,000 TCR beta sequences with specific HLA alleles at a false discovery rate of 0.05. In an earlier analysis of 587 of the donors, most TCR beta V segments appeared in productive rearrangements about 87% or about 30% of the time, broadly matching IMGT annotations. In a later genetic analysis, fewer N-insertions in productive TCRs were reported among donors in an Asian-associated ancestry cluster than the 666-donor mean. An association between a missense DCLRE1C variant and V-gene and J-gene trimming of TCR beta chains was found in a later genetic analysis and replicated in an independent cohort. A further reported finding was that TCR beta sequences accurately predicted the HLA-A and HLA-B alleles for most subjects in the first cohort.

The library was built by means of the immunoSEQ multiplex PCR assay. For the multiplex PCR, a mixture combining 60 forward primers for TCR Vbeta segments and 13 reverse primers for TCR Jbeta segments was used. The CDR3 region of rearranged TCR beta genes was amplified from genomic DNA by a multiplex PCR assay. Amplified TCR beta libraries were sequenced as 87-base-pair reads on the Illumina HiSeq System. Per the original workflow: A later analysis counted about 80 million unique TCR beta chains across the approximately 700 repertoires, and around 9.9 million of these chains were shared by at least two donors. To remove PCR and sequencing errors, raw reads were error-corrected and collapsed into unique sequences using a nearest-neighbor algorithm that merged closely related sequences. CDR3 sequences were aligned to IMGT reference sequences to assign V, D and J gene segments. For a sequence to be retained, a match of at least six nucleotides to both a V gene segment and a J gene segment was required. Rearrangements were classified as productive when the CDR3 lacked stop codons and remained in frame with V and J, and all other rearrangements were classified as non-productive. Following IMGT convention, CDR3 was defined as the stretch from the second conserved V-encoded cysteine up to the conserved J-encoded phenylalanine. The earlier analysis of about 640 of the donors excluded any sequence lacking an unambiguous match to a single V gene segment. An earlier analysis of about 590 of the donors classified V segments as functional when productive rearrangements were above 56.7% and as segregating when the standard deviation between donors was above 5%. A statistical classification framework was built to diagnose cytomegalovirus status from the catalog of TCR beta chain sequences. In a later analysis, V and J genes were assigned by comparing TCR nucleotide sequences against IMGT/GENE-DB human TR gene sequences. Using the TCRdist pipeline, a later analysis assigned CDR3 sequences along with most-parsimonious VDJ recombination scenarios. A later analysis defined each TCR beta chain by its CDR3 amino acid sequence plus V-gene family, and excluded reads lacking a unique V-gene family. In a later analysis, 550 to 650 highly shared, low-generation-probability nucleotide sequences were removed to address suspected cross-contamination and a sequencing artifact. For each public chain, a later analysis derived a clonal expansion index from normalized ranks of inferred template counts within each repertoire. In a later analysis, generation probabilities were computed with a VDJ recombination model fitted to out-of-frame rearrangements, and the resulting probabilities were checked against IGoR. A later analysis scored TCR-TCR, TCR-HLA and TCR-CMV co-occurrence with hypergeometric tests, applying a repertoire-size bias correction to TCR pairs. A later analysis estimated false discovery rates by permuting HLA or CMV assignments 20 times. In a later analysis, co-occurring TCRs were grouped with DBSCAN, and TCRdist sequence similarity was added when clustering was performed within HLA-allele-positive subsets. Repertoires with fewer than 30,000 or more than 120,000 public chains were left out of co-occurrence clustering, as were about five repertoires with anomalous nucleotide sharing. What TCRdb holds here is the immuneACCESS table cut down to in-frame rearrangements. Part of the clones is not present; checked against another copy, under half of the missing clones reflect an unresolved V gene, and the others are unexplained. That table supplies the V and J calls and clone size; D and trimming were determined from the DNA. In all, the sample holds about 170,000 clones, and 65% to 85% of those were seen once. The biggest ten clones account for 0.75% to 0.9% of the sample.

The cohort consisted of 650 to 850 healthy bone marrow donors. At the time of sampling, all cohort members were nominally healthy, though unrecorded immune exposures were likely present. The donor was CMV seronegative and belonged to the group of around 350 seronegative cohort members. Every donor gave a peripheral blood sample, and the peripheral blood mononuclear cells from that sample were used for TCR beta sequencing. The Qiagen DNeasy Blood Extraction Kit was used to extract genomic DNA from the blood cell samples. The specimen sequenced was PBMCs. This clonotype originated in a woman aged 18-30 years in good health and CMV-seronegative. This receptor chain uses TRBV6-6 and TRBJ1-5; no D segment can be confidently identified. The CDR3 protein: CASSYVSGYQPQHF. The sequenced DNA is TGTGCCAGCAGTTACGTTTCTGGCTATCAGCCCCAGCATTTT.